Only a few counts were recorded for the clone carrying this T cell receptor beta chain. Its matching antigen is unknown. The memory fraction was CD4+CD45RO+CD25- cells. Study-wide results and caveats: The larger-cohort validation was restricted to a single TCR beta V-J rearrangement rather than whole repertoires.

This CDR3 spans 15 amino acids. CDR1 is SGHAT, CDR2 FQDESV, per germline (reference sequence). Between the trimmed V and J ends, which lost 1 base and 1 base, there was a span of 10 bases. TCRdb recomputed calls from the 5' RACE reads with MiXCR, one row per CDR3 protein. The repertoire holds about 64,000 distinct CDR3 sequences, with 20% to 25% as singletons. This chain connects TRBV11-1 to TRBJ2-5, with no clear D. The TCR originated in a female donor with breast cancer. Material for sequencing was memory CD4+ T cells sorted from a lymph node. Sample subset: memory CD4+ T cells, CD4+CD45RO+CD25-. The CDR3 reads CASSLGGRLQETQYF. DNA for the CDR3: TGTGCCAGCAGCTTAGGTGGGCGGCTCCAAGAGACCCAGTACTTC.